Here is one TCR beta chain with its context. The target antigen is unknown. The read comes to an end 3 residues before the CDR3 does, leaving the germline J gene to fill in the end. These data come from a study of T cells in women clearing cervical HPV infection. Overall study context: Women with histologically confirmed HPV16-related CIN3 or worse, 2 with invasive cancer, served as cases. Study results and limitations: T-cell numbers per sample were unknown and may explain richness differences. Richness plus V gene abundances separated cases from controls with AUC around 0.79.

Germline V gene sequence: CDR1 GTSNPN, CDR2 SVGIG (reference sequence). This CDR3 region has 12 residues. TCR beta CDR3 amplified by multiplex PCR from approximately 1,100 ng genomic DNA. The protocol was immunoSEQ multiplex PCR, while the TCRdb copy is restricted to in-frame clones and leaves out a portion. This sample's table reports about 36,000 clones. Sequenced material: blood buffy coat. The receptor comes from a woman between 18 and 69 years old with a cervical HPV16 infection that either progressed to CIN3+ or cleared (not recorded which). The chain links TRBV30 to TRBJ2-3; 8 bases match TRBD1. The covered CDR3 bases are TGTGCCTGGGGACAGGGTAGTGAGCCG. This gives the protein CAWGQGSEP. The CDR3 in its entirety is CAWGQGSEPQYF.